This T cell receptor (beta chain) was sequenced during a study of T-cell memory formation after mild COVID-19. At the level of the study: The two donors had largely donor-specific TCR clusters.

Study-level points and caveats: Confirmation of SARS-CoV-2 specificity was lacking for second-wave clones peaking day 37. Contracting clones localized mainly to CM and EM when CD4+ and mainly to EMRA when CD8+.

This clonotype was seen more than once but under ten times. Its antigen is not known. TCRdb reprocessed the 5' RACE reads with MiXCR, giving one entry per CDR3 protein. The repertoire holds around 340,000 distinct CDR3 sequences, with roughly 13% as singletons. The germline V and J ends were trimmed by 4 bases and 8 bases, with 12 bases remaining between them. The length of the CDR3 is 12 residues. The germline CDR1 and CDR2 sequences are DFQATT and SNEGSKA (reference sequence). This TCR was sampled from a man younger than 35 who had mild COVID-19 (a few samples of this study predate the infection). Cell type and time point are not known. The sequencing input was PBMCs or a T cell subset sorted from them (not recorded which). The chain employs TRBV20-1 and TRBJ2-1; D call uncertain. CDR3 amino acids: CSATDGSDEQFF. The CDR3 DNA is TGCAGTGCTACCGACGGCTCGGATGAGCAGTTCTTC.